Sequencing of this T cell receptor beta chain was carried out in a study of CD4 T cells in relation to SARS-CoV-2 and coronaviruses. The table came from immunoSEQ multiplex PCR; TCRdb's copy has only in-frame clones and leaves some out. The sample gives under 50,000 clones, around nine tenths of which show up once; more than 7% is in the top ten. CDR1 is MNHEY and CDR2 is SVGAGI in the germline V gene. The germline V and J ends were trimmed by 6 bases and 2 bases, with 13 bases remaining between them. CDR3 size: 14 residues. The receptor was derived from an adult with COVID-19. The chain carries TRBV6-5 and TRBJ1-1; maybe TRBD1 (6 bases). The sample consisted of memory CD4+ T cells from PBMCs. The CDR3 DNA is TGTGCCAGCAGGGGCGGCAGGGGAAACACTGAAGCTTTCTTT. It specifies CASRGGRGNTEAFF.